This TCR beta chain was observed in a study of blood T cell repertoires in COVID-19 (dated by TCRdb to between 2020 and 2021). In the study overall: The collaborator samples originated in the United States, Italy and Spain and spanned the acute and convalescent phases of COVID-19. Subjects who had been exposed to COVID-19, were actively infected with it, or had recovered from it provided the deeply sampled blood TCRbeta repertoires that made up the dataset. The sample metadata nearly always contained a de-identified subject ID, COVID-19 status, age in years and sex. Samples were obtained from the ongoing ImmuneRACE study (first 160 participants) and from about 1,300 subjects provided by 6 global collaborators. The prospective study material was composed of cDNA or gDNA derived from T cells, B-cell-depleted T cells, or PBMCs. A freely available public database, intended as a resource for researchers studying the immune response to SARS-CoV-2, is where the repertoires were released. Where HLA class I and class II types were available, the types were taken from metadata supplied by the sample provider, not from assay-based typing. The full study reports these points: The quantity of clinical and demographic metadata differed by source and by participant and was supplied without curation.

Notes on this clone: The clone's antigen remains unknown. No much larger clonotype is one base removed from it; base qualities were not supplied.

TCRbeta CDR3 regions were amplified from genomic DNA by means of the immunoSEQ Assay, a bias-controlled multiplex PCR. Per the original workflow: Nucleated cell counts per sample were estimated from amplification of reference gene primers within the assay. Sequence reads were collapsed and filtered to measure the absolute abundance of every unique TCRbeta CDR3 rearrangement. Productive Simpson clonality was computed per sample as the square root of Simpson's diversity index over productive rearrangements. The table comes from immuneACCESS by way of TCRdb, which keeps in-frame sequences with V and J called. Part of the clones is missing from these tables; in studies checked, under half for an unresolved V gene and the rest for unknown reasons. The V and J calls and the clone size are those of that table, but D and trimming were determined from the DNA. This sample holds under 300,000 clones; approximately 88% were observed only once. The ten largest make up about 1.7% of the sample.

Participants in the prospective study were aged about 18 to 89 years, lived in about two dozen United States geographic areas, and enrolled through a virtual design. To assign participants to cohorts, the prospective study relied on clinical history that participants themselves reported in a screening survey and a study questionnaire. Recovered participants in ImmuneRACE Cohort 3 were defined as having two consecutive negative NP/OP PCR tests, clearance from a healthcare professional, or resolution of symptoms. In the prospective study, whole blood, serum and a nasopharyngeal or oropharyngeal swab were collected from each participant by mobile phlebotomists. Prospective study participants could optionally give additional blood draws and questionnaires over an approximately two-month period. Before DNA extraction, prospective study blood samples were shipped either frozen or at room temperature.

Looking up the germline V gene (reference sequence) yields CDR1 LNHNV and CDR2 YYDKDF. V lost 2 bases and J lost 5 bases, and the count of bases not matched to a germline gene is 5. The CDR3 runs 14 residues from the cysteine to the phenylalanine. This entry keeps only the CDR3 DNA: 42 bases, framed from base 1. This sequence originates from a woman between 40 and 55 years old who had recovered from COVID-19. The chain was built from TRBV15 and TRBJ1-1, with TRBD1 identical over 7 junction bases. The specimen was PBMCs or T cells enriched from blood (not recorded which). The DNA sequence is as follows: TGTGCCACCAGCAGAAGGACAGGTAGAACTGAAGCTTTCTTT. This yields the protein CATSRRTGRTEAFF.